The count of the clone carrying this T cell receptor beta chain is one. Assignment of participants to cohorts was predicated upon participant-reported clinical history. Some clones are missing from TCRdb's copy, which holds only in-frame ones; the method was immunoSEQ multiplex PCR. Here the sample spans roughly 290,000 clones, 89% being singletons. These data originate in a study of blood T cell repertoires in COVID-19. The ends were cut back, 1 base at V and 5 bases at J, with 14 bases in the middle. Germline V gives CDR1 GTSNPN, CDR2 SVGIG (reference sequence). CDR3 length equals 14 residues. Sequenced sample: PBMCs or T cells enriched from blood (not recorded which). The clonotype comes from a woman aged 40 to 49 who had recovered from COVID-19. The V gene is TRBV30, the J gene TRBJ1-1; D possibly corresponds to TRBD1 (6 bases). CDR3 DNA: TGTGCCTGGAGTGCATACATGGGGGCGACTGAAGCTTTCTTT. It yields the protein CAWSAYMGATEAFF.